These 4 T cell receptor beta chains came from one sample sequenced in a study of Tregs in tolerant kidney transplant recipients. Here immunoSEQ multiplex PCR was the method, and the copy in TCRdb shows in-frame clones only, minus some. The data contain roughly 10,000 clones, roughly 89% of them singletons. Antigens for these TCRs are unknown. The sequences come from Tregs from blood cultured with allogeneic cells, collected before the transplant. Receptor source: a human patient who received a combined kidney and bone marrow transplant.

This clone is a singleton in its sample. The chain combines TRBV11-2 with TRBJ1-4; D is unresolved. V shed 0 bases and J shed 5 bases, with 7 bases lying between them. Germline V gene sequence: CDR1 SGHAT, CDR2 FQNNGV. The CDR3 contains 14 residues. The CDR3 nucleotides read TGTGCCAGCAGCTTAGATCGTGTGAATGAAAAACTGTTTTTT. Its translation is CASSLDRVNEKLFF.

The rearrangement joins TRBV7-8 to TRBJ2-7, with TRBD1 matching over 9 bases. This CDR3 spans 16 amino acids. The J segment lost 5 bases and the V segment lost 5 bases, leaving 13 bases of the junction unmatched. Germline V gene sequence: CDR1 SGHVS, CDR2 FQNEAQ. Here the CDR3 DNA reads TGTGCCAGCAGCAACACAAGGGGAACAGGGGGCAACGAGCAGTACTTC. Its protein product is CASSNTRGTGGNEQYF.

The V gene is TRBV19, the J gene TRBJ2-1, with D possibly TRBD1 on 6 matching bases. The germline V and J ends were trimmed by 0 bases and 1 base, with 7 bases remaining between them. Looked up from germline, CDR1 is LNHDA and CDR2 is SQIVND (reference sequence). The CDR3 totals 15 residues. The chain's CDR3 is CASSIDRGSYNEQFF. As DNA, the CDR3 is TGTGCCAGTAGTATAGACAGGGGTTCCTACAATGAGCAGTTCTTC.

The chain couples TRBV6-4 to TRBJ2-7; D is perhaps TRBD2 (6 bases). This CDR3 spans 17 amino acids. Germline-derived CDR1 and CDR2 are MRHNA and SNTAGT. Trimming removed 0 bases at V and 2 bases at J, with 17 bases between. The CDR3 DNA reads TGTGCCAGCAGTGACTCGACTGGAGCGACTAGGGCCTACGAGCAGTACTTC. The encoded protein is CASSDSTGATRAYEQYF.